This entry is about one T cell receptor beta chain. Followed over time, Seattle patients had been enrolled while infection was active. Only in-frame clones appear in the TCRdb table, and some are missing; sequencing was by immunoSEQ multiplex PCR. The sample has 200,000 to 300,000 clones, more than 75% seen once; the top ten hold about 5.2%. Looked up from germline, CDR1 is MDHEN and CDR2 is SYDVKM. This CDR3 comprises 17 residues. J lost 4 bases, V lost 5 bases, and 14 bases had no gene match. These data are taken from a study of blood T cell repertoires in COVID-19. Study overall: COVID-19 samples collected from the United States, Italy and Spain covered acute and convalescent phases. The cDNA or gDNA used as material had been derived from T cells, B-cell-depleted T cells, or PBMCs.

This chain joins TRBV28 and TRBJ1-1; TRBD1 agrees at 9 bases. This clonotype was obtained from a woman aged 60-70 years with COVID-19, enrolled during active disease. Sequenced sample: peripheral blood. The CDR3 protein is CASSPYGTGYRTTEAFF. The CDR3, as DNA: TGTGCCAGCAGTCCCTATGGGACAGGGTATAGGACCACTGAAGCTTTCTTT.